The 11 T cell receptor beta chains in this list originate from one sample, sequenced in a study of T cell responses to AZD1222 COVID-19 vaccine. TCRdb keeps only in-frame clones here, not all; method: immunoSEQ multiplex PCR. The sample shows some 150,000 clones, around 87% of them seen only once. Specimen: peripheral blood, collected 28 days after the second AZD1222 dose. The origin of the receptors is an adult who received the AZD1222 COVID-19 vaccine.

The chain recombines TRBV15 with TRBJ2-5; D remains unclear. Germline CDR1 is LNHNV and CDR2 is YYDKDF (reference sequence). The CDR3 extends over 12 amino acids. V was cut by 0 bases and J by 5 bases, with 4 bases left in between. Here the CDR3 reads CATSRDWETQYF. The CDR3 bases are TGTGCCACCAGCAGAGATTGGGAGACCCAGTACTTC.

This chain connects TRBV19 to TRBJ2-7; D is ambiguous. The length of the CDR3 is 14 residues. The germline V gene has CDR1 LNHDA and CDR2 SQIVND (reference sequence). Trimming removed 4 bases from V and 6 bases from J, with 16 bases in between. The CDR3 nucleotides are TGTGCCAGTAGTACAAGATCGAAGTGGGGCGAGCAGTACTTC. Translated, it gives CASSTRSKWGEQYF.

V usage is TRBV7-3 and J usage is TRBJ1-2; D remains unclear. Germline assignment: CDR1 SGHTA and CDR2 FQGTGA. This CDR3 contains 16 residues. V was clipped by 5 bases and J by 3 bases, with 19 bases between them. The CDR3 loop reads CASSLIGRGTDYGYTF. As DNA, the CDR3 is TGTGCCAGCAGCCTGATAGGACGGGGAACTGACTATGGCTACACCTTC.

The chain uses TRBV7-9 and TRBJ2-4, with D unresolved. V lost 5 bases and J 13 bases, leaving 12 bases between the germline ends. This CDR3 is built from 11 residues. In germline, CDR1 is SEHNR, CDR2 FQNEAQ (reference sequence). The CDR3 nucleotides read TGTGCCAGCAGCAATTTTGGCGAACAGTACTTC. This gives the protein CASSNFGEQYF. The full variable domain, in which reference TRBV7-9 and TRBJ2-4 provide the parts outside the CDR3, is DTGVSQNPRHKITKRGQNVTFRCDPISEHNRLYWYRQTLGQGPEFLTYFQNEAQLEKSRLLSDRFSAERPKGSFSTLEIQRTEQGDSAMYLCASSNFGEQYFGAGTRLSVL.

The chain combines TRBV19 with TRBJ1-4; D is possibly TRBD1 (5 bases). The germline gives CDR1 LNHDA, CDR2 SQIVND (reference sequence). Trimming cost V 9 bases and J 10 bases, with 18 bases left between them. The CDR3 sequence is 13 residues long. CDR3 sequence (DNA): TGTGCCAGCTCCCTGCTCGGGGGGGGAAAACTGTTTTTT. Translating gives CASSLLGGGKLFF.

This chain connects TRBV6-5 to TRBJ2-1; TRBD2 matches 13 bases. The ends lost 6 bases at V and 4 bases at J; junction bases unmatched: 3. Germline lookup yields CDR1 MNHEY and CDR2 SVGAGI. This CDR3 spans 15 amino acids. In DNA form, the CDR3 reads TGTGCCAGCAGAACTAGCGGGGGGGAGTACAATGAGCAGTTCTTC. This codes for CASRTSGGEYNEQFF.

V gene TRBV29-1 combines with J gene TRBJ2-7; 8 bases are shared with TRBD1. The CDR3 totals 12 residues. Germline V gene sequence: CDR1 SQVTM, CDR2 ANQGSEA. The V segment lost 7 bases and the J segment 2 bases; nucleotides outside the gene matches: 4. The CDR3 region has the DNA TGCAGCGGGACGACAGGGGCCTACGAGCAGTACTTC. It specifies CSGTTGAYEQYF.

This chain uses TRBV2 with TRBJ1-6; D unclear. The CDR3 loop spans 13 amino acids. Germline values: CDR1 SNHLY, CDR2 FYNNEI. V dropped 8 bases and J dropped 6 bases, with 11 bases sitting between them. CDR3 loop: CASGPWSNSPLHF. CDR3 coding DNA: TGTGCCAGCGGTCCCTGGAGTAATTCACCCCTCCACTTT.

The chain joins TRBV24-1 to TRBJ2-3; tentative D call: TRBD2 (6 bases). The germline V gene encodes CDR1 KGHDR and CDR2 SFDVKD. Trimming cost V 9 bases and J 1 base, with 16 bases left between them. CDR3 length equals 15 residues. This CDR3 reads CATGGLLGGTDTQYF. CDR3 in DNA: TGTGCCACCGGGGGGTTACTAGGGGGCACAGATACGCAGTATTTT.

The rearrangement joins TRBV5-1 to TRBJ1-3; unclear D gene. V was shortened by 0 bases and J by 0 bases, with 10 bases between the two germline ends. Germline V gives CDR1 SGHRS, CDR2 YFSETQ. This CDR3 is built from 16 residues. CDR3 in amino acids: CASSLADFSSGNTIYF. CDR3 DNA sequence: TGCGCCAGCAGCTTGGCCGACTTTAGCTCTGGAAACACCATATATTTT.

This clone has more than one count but fewer than ten. The chain employs TRBV18 and TRBJ2-2; no clear D gene. Germline loops: CDR1 KGHSH, CDR2 LQKENI. This CDR3 spans 13 amino acids. V lost 6 bases and J 3 bases, leaving 8 bases between the germline ends. The CDR3 is CASSPIYTGELFF. CDR3 in DNA: TGTGCCAGCTCCCCAATCTACACCGGGGAGCTGTTTTTT.